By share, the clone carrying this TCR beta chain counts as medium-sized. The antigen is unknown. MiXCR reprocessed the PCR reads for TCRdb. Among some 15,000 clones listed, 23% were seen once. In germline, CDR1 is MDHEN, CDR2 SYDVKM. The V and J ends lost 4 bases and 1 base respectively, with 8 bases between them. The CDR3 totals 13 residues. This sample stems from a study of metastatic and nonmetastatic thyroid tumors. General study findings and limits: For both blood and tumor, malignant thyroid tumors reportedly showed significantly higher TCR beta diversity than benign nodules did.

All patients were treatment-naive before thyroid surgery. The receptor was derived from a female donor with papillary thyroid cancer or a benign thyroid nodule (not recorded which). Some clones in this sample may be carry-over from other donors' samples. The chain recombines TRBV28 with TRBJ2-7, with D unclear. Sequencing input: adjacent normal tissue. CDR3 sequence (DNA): TGTGCCAGCAGTTCACAGAGATCCTACGAGCAGTACTTC. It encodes CASSSQRSYEQYF.